This paragraph reports one T cell receptor (beta chain). The sample is drawn from a study of blood T cell repertoires in COVID-19. This CDR3 contains 15 residues. Germline values: CDR1 SGDLS, CDR2 YYNGEE. V trimming: 5 bases; J trimming: 4 bases; junction bases outside the gene matches: 5. Original analysis: From reference gene primer amplification, estimates of nucleated cell counts were derived. This table comes from immunoSEQ multiplex PCR, and its TCRdb copy is limited to in-frame clones, with some not included. V, J and clone size are those of that table, while D and trimming were read from the DNA. The sample lists 19,000 or so clones, roughly 86% occurring once.

This receptor was identified in a man between 70 and 80 years old with acute or convalescent COVID-19. The sequencing input was peripheral blood. This chain links TRBV9 with TRBJ2-3; 12 bases align to TRBD2. The CDR3 loop is CASSATSGSSDTQYF. The CDR3 DNA reads TGTGCCAGCAGTGCGACTAGCGGGAGTTCAGATACGCAGTATTTT. Supplemented by reference TRBV9 and TRBJ2-3, the full variable domain reads DSGVTQTPKHLITATGQRVTLRCSPRSGDLSVYWYQQSLDQGLQFLIQYYNGEERAKGNILERFSAQQFPDLHSELNLSSLELGDSALYFCASSATSGSSDTQYFGPGTRLTVL.